These T cell receptor beta chains were read from a single sample in a study of shared clonotypes between healthy human individuals. Assay used: immunoSEQ multiplex PCR; TCRdb lists only in-frame clones, some missing. The table shows millions of clones, with 95% occurring only once. Material: naive CD4+ T cells sorted from blood. Receptor source: a man between 18 and 29 years old in good health. CDR3s include the opening cysteine and the closing phenylalanine or tryptophan. Fields, in order: J gene, clone size, V gene, D gene, CDR3 protein, CDR3 DNA. The D gene is left open where the match is weak. Size is stated for part of the rows, as once, few or many counts, or as a class when the clone is expanded.

J: TRBJ2-7
size: -
V: TRBV7-2
D: TRBD2
CDR3: CASSSLAGAGEQYF
DNA: TGTGCCAGCAGCTCGCTAGCGGGAGCGGGAGAGCAGTACTTC

J: TRBJ2-2
size: -
V: TRBV6-5
D: TRBD2
CDR3: CASRGGREELFF
DNA: TGTGCCAGTCGCGGGGGACGTGAGGAGCTGTTTTTT

J: TRBJ2-5
size: -
V: TRBV19
D: -
CDR3: CASSVRQGRYSGGETQYF
DNA: TGTGCCAGTAGCGTTAGACAGGGTCGCTATTCAGGAGGGGAGACCCAGTACTTC

J: TRBJ2-7
size: -
V: TRBV6-5
D: TRBD2
CDR3: CASSYQRGPSYEQYF
DNA: TGTGCCAGCAGTTACCAGCGGGGACCTTCCTACGAGCAGTACTTC

J: TRBJ1-1
size: -
V: TRBV5-1
D: TRBD1
CDR3: CASSGTGGFTEAFF
DNA: TGCGCCAGCAGCGGGACAGGGGGCTTCACTGAAGCTTTCTTT

J: TRBJ2-1
size: -
V: TRBV7-9
D: TRBD2
CDR3: CASSLVWTRSNEQFF
DNA: TGTGCCAGCAGCTTAGTCTGGACTAGAAGCAATGAGCAGTTCTTC

J: TRBJ1-1
size: -
V: TRBV15
D: TRBD1
CDR3: CATSSWGQENTEAFF
DNA: TGTGCCACCAGCAGCTGGGGACAGGAGAACACTGAAGCTTTCTTT

J: TRBJ1-1
size: -
V: TRBV10-3
D: TRBD1
CDR3: CAISGGQGLNTEAFF
DNA: TGTGCCATCAGTGGCGGACAGGGGTTGAACACTGAAGCTTTCTTT

J: TRBJ1-1
size: -
V: TRBV11-2
D: -
CDR3: CASSSRAGETEAFF
DNA: TGTGCCAGCAGCTCCCGGGCGGGAGAAACTGAAGCTTTCTTT

J: TRBJ2-7
size: -
V: TRBV28
D: TRBD2
CDR3: CASSLAGLDYEQYF
DNA: TGTGCCAGCAGTTTAGCGGGACTAGATTACGAGCAGTACTTC

J: TRBJ1-2
size: -
V: TRBV28
D: TRBD1
CDR3: CASSSDRAYGYTF
DNA: TGTGCCAGCAGTTCCGACAGGGCCTATGGCTACACCTTC

J: TRBJ1-1
size: once
V: TRBV7-9
D: -
CDR3: CATIAHSETEAFF
DNA: TGTGCCACCATAGCGCACAGCGAGACTGAAGCTTTCTTT

J: TRBJ2-2
size: -
V: TRBV28
D: TRBD2
CDR3: CASSTNGGGAGELFF
DNA: TGTGCCAGCAGCACCAACGGCGGGGGTGCCGGGGAGCTGTTTTTT

J: TRBJ1-4
size: -
V: TRBV28
D: -
CDR3: CASSLTVVYWNEKLFF
DNA: TGTGCCAGCAGTTTAACGGTTGTATATTGGAATGAAAAACTGTTTTTT

J: TRBJ2-2
size: -
V: TRBV5-1
D: TRBD1
CDR3: CASSLGTGLLNTGELFF
DNA: TGCGCCAGCAGCTTGGGGACAGGGCTTTTGAACACCGGGGAGCTGTTTTTT

J: TRBJ2-1
size: -
V: TRBV6-4
D: -
CDR3: CASSDSEGVPYNEQFF
DNA: TGTGCCAGCAGTGACTCGGAGGGAGTGCCCTACAATGAGCAGTTCTTC

J: TRBJ1-1
size: -
V: TRBV6-5
D: -
CDR3: CASSYMRGVNTEAFF
DNA: TGTGCCAGCAGTTACATGAGGGGCGTGAACACTGAAGCTTTCTTT

J: TRBJ2-4
size: -
V: TRBV7-6
D: TRBD2
CDR3: CASSPGLAFLAKNIQYF
DNA: TGTGCCAGCAGCCCCGGACTAGCGTTCCTAGCCAAAAACATTCAGTACTTC

J: TRBJ2-6
size: -
V: TRBV9
D: TRBD1
CDR3: CASSGPGQGLAGANVLTF
DNA: TGTGCCAGCAGCGGACCGGGACAGGGCCTTGCTGGGGCCAACGTCCTGACTTTC

J: TRBJ1-1
size: once
V: TRBV10-3
D: TRBD1
CDR3: CAITGQLNTEEAFF
DNA: TGTGCCATCACGGGACAGCTGAACACTGAGGAAGCTTTCTTT

J: TRBJ1-4
size: once
V: TRBV6-5
D: -
CDR3: CASRTQATNNEKLFF
DNA: TGTGCCAGCAGGACACAGGCAACTAATAATGAAAAACTGTTTTTT

J: TRBJ1-5
size: -
V: TRBV5-6
D: -
CDR3: CASFLSARRRYSNQPQHF
DNA: TGTGCCAGCTTCCTATCCGCCAGGCGCCGGTATAGCAATCAGCCCCAGCATTTT

J: TRBJ1-3
size: -
V: TRBV30
D: -
CDR3: CAWSEENSGNTIYF
DNA: TGTGCCTGGAGTGAGGAGAACTCTGGAAACACCATATATTTT

J: TRBJ1-1
size: once
V: TRBV7-9
D: -
CDR3: CASRISGADTEAFF
DNA: TGTGCCAGCAGGATTTCTGGGGCCGACACTGAAGCTTTCTTT

J: TRBJ2-1
size: -
V: TRBV28
D: TRBD1
CDR3: CASSPYVGGYEQFF
DNA: TGTGCCAGCAGCCCGTATGTAGGGGGCTATGAGCAGTTCTTC

J: TRBJ1-1
size: -
V: TRBV7-9
D: -
CDR3: CASSSGLSAEAFF
DNA: TGTGCCAGCAGCTCAGGTCTGTCGGCTGAAGCTTTCTTT

J: TRBJ2-2
size: once
V: TRBV10-3
D: -
CDR3: CAISDIDPGELFF
DNA: TGTGCCATCAGTGACATAGACCCCGGGGAGCTGTTTTTT

J: TRBJ1-2
size: -
V: TRBV4-1
D: -
CDR3: CASSQNRKTYGYTF
DNA: TGCGCCAGCAGCCAGAACCGAAAGACCTATGGCTACACCTTC

J: TRBJ1-5
size: -
V: TRBV19
D: -
CDR3: CASSIDRLRGVGNQPQHF
DNA: TGTGCCAGTAGTATAGATCGCTTAAGGGGGGTGGGGAATCAGCCCCAGCATTTT

J: TRBJ2-2
size: -
V: TRBV10-1
D: TRBD1
CDR3: CASSGPGQGPNTGELFF
DNA: TGCGCCAGCAGTGGACCGGGACAGGGGCCGAACACCGGGGAGCTGTTTTTT

J: TRBJ2-2
size: -
V: TRBV6-1
D: -
CDR3: CASTTDGAGELFF
DNA: TGTGCCAGCACGACTGACGGGGCCGGGGAGCTGTTTTTT

J: TRBJ2-7
size: -
V: TRBV6-5
D: -
CDR3: CASRDTVGTSYEQYF
DNA: TGTGCCAGCAGGGATACCGTTGGAACTTCCTACGAGCAGTACTTC

J: TRBJ2-3
size: -
V: TRBV30
D: TRBD2
CDR3: CAWSVQAGAADTQYF
DNA: TGTGCCTGGAGTGTACAGGCGGGAGCGGCAGATACGCAGTATTTT

J: TRBJ2-7
size: -
V: TRBV5-1
D: TRBD2
CDR3: CASRIVSGSDEQYF
DNA: TGCGCCAGCAGGATAGTTAGCGGGAGCGACGAGCAGTACTTC

J: TRBJ1-3
size: once
V: TRBV7-8
D: TRBD1
CDR3: CASSLGTVLSGNTIYF
DNA: TGTGCCAGCAGCCTCGGGACAGTACTCTCTGGAAACACCATATATTTT

J: TRBJ1-2
size: -
V: TRBV6-5
D: -
CDR3: CASSFTQALRIF
DNA: TGTGCCAGCAGCTTTACACAGGCCCTTAGGATCTTC

J: TRBJ1-4
size: -
V: TRBV28
D: -
CDR3: CASSLGYPNEKLFF
DNA: TGTGCCAGCAGTTTAGGGTACCCGAATGAAAAACTGTTTTTT

J: TRBJ2-2
size: -
V: TRBV10-1
D: -
CDR3: CASPGGGTGELFF
DNA: TGCGCCAGCCCCGGGGGTGGGACCGGGGAGCTGTTTTTT

J: TRBJ2-2
size: -
V: TRBV18
D: TRBD2
CDR3: CASSSTSGRALTGELFF
DNA: TGTGCCAGCTCGTCTACTAGCGGGAGGGCCTTAACCGGGGAGCTGTTTTTT

J: TRBJ1-2
size: -
V: TRBV25-1
D: -
CDR3: CASSVGGGYTF
DNA: TGTGCCAGCAGTGTTGGAGGGGGCTACACCTTC

J: TRBJ2-3
size: once
V: TRBV5-1
D: -
CDR3: CASSLVGISDTQYF
DNA: TGCGCCAGCAGCTTGGTCGGGATTTCAGATACGCAGTATTTT

J: TRBJ1-4
size: -
V: TRBV4-1
D: -
CDR3: CASSLQASNEKLFF
DNA: TGCGCCAGCAGCCTCCAAGCGAGTAATGAAAAACTGTTTTTT

J: TRBJ2-2
size: -
V: TRBV11-1
D: -
CDR3: CASSLISFGTGELFF
DNA: TGTGCCAGCAGCTTAATCAGTTTCGGTACCGGGGAGCTGTTTTTT

J: TRBJ2-7
size: -
V: TRBV7-2
D: TRBD2
CDR3: CASSLDRLAVMSEQYF
DNA: TGTGCCAGCAGCTTAGACCGACTAGCGGTTATGAGTGAGCAGTACTTC

J: TRBJ2-1
size: -
V: TRBV11-3
D: -
CDR3: CASSPSAGNEQFF
DNA: TGTGCCAGCAGCCCATCAGCGGGTAATGAGCAGTTCTTC

J: TRBJ1-1
size: -
V: TRBV28
D: TRBD1
CDR3: CASTPAGTGYWTEAFF
DNA: TGTGCCAGCACCCCGGCCGGGACAGGGTATTGGACTGAAGCTTTCTTT

J: TRBJ1-1
size: -
V: TRBV30
D: TRBD1
CDR3: CACPGGQGALMNTEAFF
DNA: TGTGCCTGTCCGGGGGGACAGGGTGCCCTGATGAACACTGAAGCTTTCTTT